Presented here are 22 T cell receptor beta chains from one specimen sequenced in a study of T cell responses to AZD1222 COVID-19 vaccine. Sequenced by immunoSEQ multiplex PCR; TCRdb stores in-frame clones only, minus some. The table shows about 130,000 clones, with over 80% occurring only once. Source: peripheral blood, taken on day 0 of AZD1222 vaccination. Every receptor here comes from an adult in good health.

This rearrangement joins TRBV11-2 to TRBJ2-7, with no clear D. Germline-derived CDR1 and CDR2 are SGHAT and FQNNGV. CDR3 length equals 13 residues. Trimming cost V 4 bases and J 0 bases, with 7 bases left between them. The CDR3 DNA follows: TGTGCCAGCAGCTATCAGAGCTCCTACGAGCAGTACTTC. Translation: CASSYQSSYEQYF.

This chain uses TRBV10-1 with TRBJ2-7; 14 bases fit TRBD2. The germline V gene encodes CDR1 WNHNN and CDR2 SYGVQD (reference sequence). Losses at the gene ends were 2 bases for V and 3 bases for J; bases not matched to a gene: 0. CDR3 length equals 15 residues. CDR3 DNA: TGCGCCAGCAGTGAGGGGACTAGCGGGAGCTACGAGCAGTACTTC. Residues: CASSEGTSGSYEQYF.

The V gene is TRBV2, the J gene TRBJ2-3; 9 nucleotides match TRBD2. This CDR3 has 16 amino acids. The V segment lost 7 bases and the J segment 4 bases; nucleotides outside the gene matches: 12. Germline CDR1 is SNHLY and CDR2 is FYNNEI. The CDR3 spells CASTRGASGTSDTQYF. CDR3 nucleotides: TGTGCCAGCACCCGGGGGGCTAGCGGGACCTCAGATACGCAGTATTTT. Based on the CDR3 plus reference TRBV2 and TRBJ2-3, the full variable domain is EPEVTQTPSHQVTQMGQEVILRCVPISNHLYFYWYRQILGQKVEFLVSFYNNEISEKSEIFDDQFSVERPDGSNFTLKIRSTKLEDSAMYFCASTRGASGTSDTQYFGPGTRLTVL.

This rearrangement joins TRBV18 to TRBJ1-5; D not certain. Trimming shortened V by 6 bases and J by 6 bases, and 9 bases separated the two germline ends. Germline assignment: CDR1 KGHSH and CDR2 LQKENI. This CDR3 region has 12 residues. The CDR3 loop is CASSLRGQPQHF. Here the CDR3 DNA reads TGTGCCAGCTCGCTCCGGGGTCAGCCCCAGCATTTT.

The chain links TRBV4-2 to TRBJ2-7; 12 nucleotides match TRBD1. From germline, CDR1 is LGHNA and CDR2 YNFKEQ. The CDR3 runs 15 residues. Trimming cost V 1 base and J 4 bases; bases outside gene matches: 2. The CDR3 loop reads CASSQGDRGLYEQYF. The DNA of the CDR3 is TGTGCCAGCAGCCAAGGGGACAGGGGGCTATACGAGCAGTACTTC.

In nucleotides, the CDR3 is TGTGCCAGCAGCACCCAAGTAGCGGGAGTTAATGAGCAGTTCTTC. Encoded protein: CASSTQVAGVNEQFF. This chain joins TRBV9 and TRBJ2-1, with 9 bases lining up with TRBD2. The junction had 9 bases not matched to a gene; V was cut back by 4 bases and J by 7 bases. The germline V gene encodes CDR1 SGDLS and CDR2 YYNGEE. The CDR3 spans 15 residues.

Details on this clone: Other DNA sequences in the sample encode the same CDR3. The chain links TRBV28 to TRBJ1-2; 9 bases agree with TRBD1. Trimming removed 3 bases from V and 5 bases from J; junction bases left unmatched: 1. The CDR3 length is 13 residues. The germline V gene has CDR1 MDHEN and CDR2 SYDVKM. The CDR3 reads CASSLGQGYGYTF. CDR3 bases: TGTGCCAGCAGTTTGGGACAGGGATATGGCTACACCTTC.

The chain combines TRBV28 with TRBJ1-2; weak D call: TRBD1 (6 bases). Germline loops: CDR1 MDHEN, CDR2 SYDVKM. The CDR3 loop spans 17 amino acids. The V gene lost 5 bases and the J gene lost 0 bases, with 19 bases spanning the gap. The CDR3 loop reads CASSEDPSTGPNYGYTF. As DNA, the CDR3 is TGTGCCAGCAGTGAAGACCCCTCGACAGGCCCTAACTATGGCTACACCTTC.

The rearrangement uses TRBV3-1 (or the pseudogene TRBV3-2) and TRBJ2-4, with TRBD2 matching over 12 bases. This CDR3 spans 15 amino acids. V was pared by 1 base and J by 8 bases, with 3 bases of the junction left unmatched. Germline lookup yields CDR1 LGHDT and CDR2 YNNKEL (reference sequence). CDR3 residues: CASSQGTSGEYIQYF. CDR3 sequence (DNA): TGTGCCAGCAGCCAAGGGACTAGCGGGGAGTACATTCAGTACTTC.

The chain has TRBV12-3 or TRBV12-4 and TRBJ1-4; D unclear. Trimming stripped 4 bases from V and 4 bases from J, with 4 bases between. This CDR3 region has 12 residues. The CDR3 here is CASSYVNEKLFF. The CDR3 bases are TGTGCCAGCAGTTACGTTAATGAAAAACTGTTTTTT.

V and J are TRBV5-4 and TRBJ2-3, with D unresolved. CDR1 and CDR2 (germline): SGHNT, YYREEE (reference sequence). The CDR3 runs 15 residues. V dropped 2 bases and J dropped 0 bases, with 10 bases sitting between them. CDR3 amino acids: CASSFSGRSTDTQYF. CDR3 DNA sequence: TGTGCCAGCAGCTTTTCTGGTCGGAGCACAGATACGCAGTATTTT.

This clone was observed once. The junction and the germline gene differ at one end; a read error may be behind it. This sequence joins TRBV19 and TRBJ1-5; possibly TRBD1 for D (5 bases). The V gene's germline CDR1 is LNHDA and CDR2 SQIVND (reference sequence). The CDR3 has 15 residues. The CDR3 region is CASSTRGESSQPQHF. The CDR3 region has the DNA TGTGCCAGTAGTACCCGGGGGGAAAGCAGTCAGCCCCAGCATTTT.

This chain joins TRBV18 and TRBJ1-3; D not certain. CDR1 and CDR2 (germline): KGHSH, LQKENI. The CDR3 has 15 residues. V was trimmed by 1 base and J by 0 bases, leaving 7 bases between them. CDR3 coding DNA: TGTGCCAGCTCACCACAGGAAAGCTCTGGAAACACCATATATTTT. It encodes CASSPQESSGNTIYF.

This clone was detected only once. This chain links TRBV6-2 or TRBV6-3 with TRBJ1-2, with D perhaps TRBD1 (5 bases). There are 13 residues in the CDR3. Germline CDR1 MNHEY, CDR2 SVGEGT. V lost 2 bases to trimming and J lost 4 bases, with 8 bases between them. The CDR3 region is CASSYKGSYGYTF. In nucleotides, the CDR3 is TGTGCCAGCAGTTACAAGGGGAGCTATGGCTACACCTTC.

This sequence joins TRBV3-1 (or the pseudogene TRBV3-2) and TRBJ2-6, with a weak D call TRBD1 (6 bases). Trimming left V 6 bases short and J 0 bases short, with 18 bases between. The germline V gene encodes CDR1 LGHDT and CDR2 YNNKEL (reference sequence). The CDR3 loop spans 18 amino acids. The CDR3, as DNA: TGTGCCAGCAGGCTATCCGGGACAATCGGCTCTGGGGCCAACGTCCTGACTTTC. It translates to CASRLSGTIGSGANVLTF.

The chain joins TRBV7-2 to TRBJ2-3, with 9 bases fitting TRBD1. The V gene's germline CDR1 is SGHTA and CDR2 FQGNSA. V lost 3 bases to trimming and J lost 5 bases; unmatched junction nucleotides: 6. The CDR3 loop spans 15 amino acids. CDR3 sequence reads: CASSFGDRAGDTQYF. Written as DNA, the CDR3 is TGTGCCAGCAGCTTCGGGGACAGGGCAGGAGATACGCAGTATTTT.

This clone was detected a few times. V gene TRBV6-2 or TRBV6-3 combines with J gene TRBJ1-3; D remains ambiguous. The V gene lost 5 bases and the J gene lost 4 bases, with 12 bases spanning the gap. CDR3 length: 14 amino acids. Germline V gene sequence: CDR1 MNHEY, CDR2 SVGEGT. The CDR3 nucleotides read TGTGCCAGCAGTCGGTCCTCGGGAGGAAACACCATATATTTT. It specifies CASSRSSGGNTIYF.

This clone is a singleton in its sample. This chain uses TRBV28 with TRBJ1-1; D remains ambiguous. There are 14 residues in the CDR3. V was shortened by 9 bases and J by 1 base, with 15 bases between the two germline ends. Germline CDR1 is MDHEN and CDR2 is SYDVKM. CDR3 DNA: TGTGCCAGTCGGGAATGGGGAGCGAACACTGAAGCTTTCTTT. This gives the protein CASREWGANTEAFF.

This clone was observed a few times. The rearrangement uses TRBV10-3 and TRBJ2-1; the match to TRBD2 covers 9 bases. CDR1 and CDR2 from the germline V gene are ENHRY and SYGVKD. This CDR3 is built from 15 residues. After removal of 4 bases from V and 5 bases from J, the junction contained 6 bases not matched to a gene. DNA of the CDR3: TGTGCCATCAGTGGTGCGGGGGGGGTACACAATGAGCAGTTCTTC. Translating it yields CAISGAGGVHNEQFF.

This clone appeared once. This sequence joins TRBV7-2 and TRBJ2-3, with D maybe TRBD1 (6 bases). CDR3 size: 15 residues. The germline V and J ends were trimmed by 3 bases and 2 bases, with 12 bases remaining between them. Germline CDR1 and CDR2: SGHTA and FQGNSA. As DNA, the CDR3 is TGTGCCAGCAGCTTCACCAGGGGAGTCACAGATACGCAGTATTTT. Translating it yields CASSFTRGVTDTQYF.

This chain links TRBV6-5 with TRBJ1-1, with 11 bases lining up with TRBD1. V lost 7 bases, J lost 11 bases, and 15 bases stayed unmatched. This CDR3 is 15 amino acids long. Germline V CDR1 and CDR2: MNHEY, SVGAGI. CDR3 in DNA: TGTGCCAGCAACGGATTAGGACAGGGGGCTCGGTTGGCTTTCTTT. Its protein is CASNGLGQGARLAFF.

This chain joins TRBV28 and TRBJ2-3; 8 nucleotides agree with TRBD2. Germline V CDR1 and CDR2: MDHEN, SYDVKM. V dropped 3 bases and J dropped 6; count of bases not matched to a gene: 8. CDR3 length: 15 amino acids. In DNA form, the CDR3 reads TGTGCCAGCAGTTTCGTTTCGGCTAGCGGGGATACGCAGTATTTT. Its translation: CASSFVSASGDTQYF.